This T cell receptor beta chain was obtained from a study of early T cells in non-severe SARS-CoV-2 infection. TCRdb called the 5' RACE reads again in MiXCR, with one record for every CDR3 protein. Among 20,000 to 25,000 distinct CDR3 sequences listed, around 5% were seen once. General study results and limits: Sequences matched to VDJdb favored anti-spike CD8 responses, while private and CD4 specificities were missed.

In this sample, this clonotype turned up many times. Its cognate antigen is unknown. Material: whole blood. This receptor was taken from an adult who was a healthcare worker with PCR-confirmed SARS-CoV-2 infection or an uninfected control (not recorded which).

The CDR3 sequence is CASSETGVDYGYTF. DNA for the CDR3: TGTGCCAGCAGCGAAACAGGGGTAGACTATGGCTACACCTTC. This chain joins TRBV7-2 and TRBJ1-2; 7 nucleotides agree with TRBD1. V dropped 5 bases and J dropped 3; count of bases not matched to a gene: 6. CDR3 size: 14 residues. Germline V gene data show CDR1 as SGHTA and CDR2 as FQGNSA.